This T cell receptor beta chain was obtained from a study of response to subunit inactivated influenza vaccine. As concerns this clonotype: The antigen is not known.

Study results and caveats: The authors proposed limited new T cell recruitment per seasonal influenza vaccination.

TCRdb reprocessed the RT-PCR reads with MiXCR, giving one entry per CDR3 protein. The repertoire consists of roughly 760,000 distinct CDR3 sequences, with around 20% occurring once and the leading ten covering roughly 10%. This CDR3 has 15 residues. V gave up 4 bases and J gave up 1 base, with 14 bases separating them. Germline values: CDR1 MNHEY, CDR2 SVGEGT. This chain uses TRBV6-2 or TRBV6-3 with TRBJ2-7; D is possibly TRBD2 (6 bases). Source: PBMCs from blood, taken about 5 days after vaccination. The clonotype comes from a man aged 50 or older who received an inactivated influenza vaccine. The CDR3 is CASSSKTGTSYEQYF. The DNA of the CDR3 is TGTGCCAGCAGTTCCAAAACTGGGACTTCCTACGAGCAGTACTTC.